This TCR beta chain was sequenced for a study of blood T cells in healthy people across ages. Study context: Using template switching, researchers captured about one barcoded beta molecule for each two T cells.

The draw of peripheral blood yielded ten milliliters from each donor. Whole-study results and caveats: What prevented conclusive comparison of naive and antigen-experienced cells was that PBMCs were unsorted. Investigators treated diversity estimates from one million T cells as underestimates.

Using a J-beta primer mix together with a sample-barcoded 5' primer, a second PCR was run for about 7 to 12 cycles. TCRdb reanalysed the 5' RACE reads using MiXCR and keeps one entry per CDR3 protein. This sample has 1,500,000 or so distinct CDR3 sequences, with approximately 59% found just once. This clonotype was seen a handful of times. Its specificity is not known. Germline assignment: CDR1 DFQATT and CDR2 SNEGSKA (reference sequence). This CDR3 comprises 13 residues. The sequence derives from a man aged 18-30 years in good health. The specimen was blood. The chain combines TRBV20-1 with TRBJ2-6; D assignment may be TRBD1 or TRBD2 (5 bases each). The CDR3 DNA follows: TGCAGCATGGGGGATTCTGGGGCCAACGTCCTGACTTTC. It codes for CSMGDSGANVLTF.